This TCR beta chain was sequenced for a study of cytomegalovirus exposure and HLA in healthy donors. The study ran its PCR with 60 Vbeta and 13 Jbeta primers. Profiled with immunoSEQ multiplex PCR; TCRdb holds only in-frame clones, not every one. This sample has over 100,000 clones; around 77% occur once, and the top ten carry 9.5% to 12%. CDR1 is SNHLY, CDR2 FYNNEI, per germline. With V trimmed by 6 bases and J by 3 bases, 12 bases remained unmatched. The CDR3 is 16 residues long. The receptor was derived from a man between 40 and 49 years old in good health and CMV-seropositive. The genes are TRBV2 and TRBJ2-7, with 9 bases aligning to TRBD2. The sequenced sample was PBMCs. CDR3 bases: TGTGCCAGCAGGAAGGATGTAGCGGGGGTTATCTACGAGCAGTACTTC. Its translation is CASRKDVAGVIYEQYF.